This T cell receptor beta chain was captured in a study of T cells after yellow fever vaccination. Study summary: Preparation of the low-cell-number fractions used SMART-Seq v4 Ultra Low Input. Findings and caveats of the study: Post-booster reappearance was seen for most primary-vaccination clones (96% CD4, around 89% CD8).

Universal primer sites and UMIs were introduced during 5'RACE template-switching synthesis of TCR cDNA. TCRdb recomputed calls from the 5' RACE reads with MiXCR, one row per CDR3 protein. The data contain 25,000 to 35,000 distinct CDR3 sequences, more than 5% of them seen just once; the ten biggest clones take up about two fifths. The V gene lost 3 bases and the J gene lost 1 base, with 20 bases spanning the gap. Germline CDR1 reads SGHRS; CDR2 reads YFSETQ. The CDR3 is 19 amino acids. At least ten counts were recorded for this clonotype. The antigen is unknown. This TCR was sampled from a young man who received the YFV17D yellow fever vaccine. The V and J genes are TRBV5-1 and TRBJ2-6; possibly TRBD1 for D (6 bases). Sequencing used CD8+ T cells sorted from PBMCs, obtained 10 days after the yellow fever booster vaccination. The CDR3 sequence is CASSSAGADVSSGANVLTF. The CDR3 coding sequence is TGCGCCAGCAGCTCCGCAGGGGCCGACGTCTCATCTGGGGCCAACGTCCTGACTTTC.